This section outlines one T cell receptor beta chain sequence together with its context. This clone appeared a single time. The antigen it binds to is not known. The input lacks base qualities; no much larger clone sits a single base away. The cohort comprised around 690 healthy bone marrow donors. At the time of sampling, all cohort members were nominally healthy, though unrecorded immune exposures were likely present. The donor tested CMV seropositive, placing the donor among the 310 or so seropositive members of the cohort. Each donor provided a peripheral blood sample, and peripheral blood mononuclear cells were used for TCR beta sequencing. The Qiagen DNeasy Blood Extraction Kit was used to extract genomic DNA from the blood cell samples. Library creation used the immunoSEQ multiplex PCR assay. For the multiplex PCR, a mixture combining 60 forward primers for TCR Vbeta segments and 13 reverse primers for TCR Jbeta segments was used. The CDR3 region of rearranged TCR beta genes was amplified from genomic DNA with a multiplex PCR assay. On the Illumina HiSeq System, the amplified TCR beta libraries were sequenced as 87-base-pair reads. The source study handled its data this way. A later analysis tallied 75 million to 95 million unique TCR beta chains across the 610 or so repertoires, and approximately 9.9 million of those chains were shared by two or more donors. Raw reads were error-corrected and collapsed into unique sequences by a nearest-neighbor algorithm in which closely related sequences were merged to remove PCR and sequencing errors. Alignment of CDR3 sequences to IMGT reference sequences was used to assign V, D and J gene segments. For a sequence to be retained, at least a six-nucleotide match to both a V gene segment and a J gene segment was required. Rearrangements were called productive when the CDR3 lacked stop codons and stayed in frame with V and J; all others were non-productive. Following IMGT convention, CDR3 was defined as the stretch from the second conserved V-encoded cysteine up to the conserved J-encoded phenylalanine. The earlier analysis of approximately 590 of the donors excluded any sequence lacking an unambiguous match to a single V gene segment. In an earlier analysis of 587 of the donors, V segments were called functional above 56.7% productive rearrangements and were called segregating when the between-donor standard deviation exceeded 5%. A statistical classification framework was built for diagnosing cytomegalovirus status from the catalog of TCR beta chain sequences. In a later analysis, TCR nucleotide sequences were compared against IMGT/GENE-DB human TR gene sequences so that V and J genes could be assigned. In a later analysis, CDR3 sequences and most-parsimonious VDJ recombination scenarios were assigned using the TCRdist pipeline. In a later analysis, each TCR beta chain was defined by its CDR3 amino acid sequence together with its V-gene family, and reads lacking a unique V-gene family were excluded. In a later analysis, nearly 600 highly shared, low-generation-probability nucleotide sequences were removed to address suspected cross-contamination and a sequencing artifact. In a later analysis, a clonal expansion index for each public chain was calculated from normalized within-repertoire ranks of inferred template counts. A later analysis computed generation probabilities with a VDJ recombination model fitted to out-of-frame rearrangements, and checked the results against IGoR. A later analysis scored TCR-TCR, TCR-HLA and TCR-CMV co-occurrence with hypergeometric tests, applying a repertoire-size bias correction to TCR pairs. A later analysis estimated false discovery rates by permuting HLA or CMV assignments 20 times. A later analysis grouped co-occurring TCRs with DBSCAN, adding TCRdist sequence similarity when clustering within HLA-allele-positive subsets. Co-occurrence clustering excluded repertoires with fewer than 30,000 or more than 120,000 public chains, plus five with anomalous nucleotide sharing. The immuneACCESS repertoire file appears here via TCRdb, limited to in-frame rearrangements. These files lack a portion of the clones; in checked studies, under half of the deficit traces to unresolved V genes, and the cause of the others is not known. V and J calls and clone size are those listed in that table; D and trimming were worked out from the DNA. The sample contains about 76,000 clones, under 80% of them found a single time. Jointly, the top ten make up roughly 4.9% of the sample.

This specimen comes from a study of cytomegalovirus exposure and HLA in healthy donors (dated by TCRdb to the late 2010s). With respect to the entire study: In an earlier analysis of fewer than 750 of the donors, under 300 Gb of sequence data and roughly 100 million unique TCR beta sequences from about 179 million T cells were reported. Among the roughly 410 genotyped donors, 81% belonged to the genetic ancestry cluster associated with self-reported Caucasian donors. A later analysis re-examined previously published TCR beta repertoires from about 700 donors and added high-resolution HLA genotyping to investigate patterns of TCR occurrence. Because of strong linkage in the cohort, roughly 5 DR-DQ haplotypes were treated as single units for association and clustering. Using immunosequencing, the study profiled T cell repertoires from 640 or so subjects and related those repertoires to cytomegalovirus serostatus. Donor age, sex, ethnicity and CMV serostatus were collected together with the repertoire data. Class I and class II HLA loci were covered by the typing at four-digit resolution. To predict cytomegalovirus infection status, the study brought together high-throughput TCR immunosequencing, statistical association of individual TCRs with disease status, and machine learning. To decide whether each TCR beta V gene segment behaved as functional or pseudogenic, an earlier analysis of over 500 of the donors relied on high-throughput TCR beta sequencing. An early release that covered roughly 600 HLA-typed donors contained approximately 300 gigabases of sequencing data and approximately 85 million unique TCR sequences. In addition to the first cohort of 666 subjects, a separate validation cohort of 100 to 150 different subjects was used. A later genetic analysis used genome-wide SNP genotypes for about 55% of the 666 donors, treating that subset as a discovery cohort. Rather than drawing on any new phenotypic data, the later analysis identified candidate immune exposures from TCR beta sequences and the way those sequences occurred across donors. Across approximately 420 genotyped donors of the cohort, an average of about 240,000 unique TCR beta nucleotide sequences per donor were sequenced, and 15% to 20% of those sequences were non-productive. Every repertoire in the discovery cohort had been generated on one and the same sequencing platform. Typing coverage differed by locus: A, B, C, DRB1 and DQB1 were typed in roughly 629-640 donors, DQA1 in about 500, DPA1 in 600 to 610, and DPB1 in just under 490. The study was designed to test whether signatures of past pathogen exposure could be identified by cataloging public T cell receptors.

The investigation overall reported the following: Presence/absence analyses assumed roughly uniform sequencing depth across donors, an assumption that may not hold. According to a later genetic analysis, donors in an Asian-associated ancestry cluster had fewer N-insertions in productive TCRs than the approximately 710-donor mean. A later analysis associated 15,000 to 20,000 TCR beta sequences with specific HLA alleles at a false discovery rate of 0.05. An association between a missense DCLRE1C variant and V-gene and J-gene trimming of TCR beta chains was found in a later genetic analysis and replicated in an independent cohort. The authors suggested that the approach could potentially be extended to other disease states and immunological phenotypes. In vitro tests confirmed that a few of the cytomegalovirus-associated TCR beta chains recognize cytomegalovirus antigens. In a later analysis, most CMV-associated TCR beta chains were found to appear HLA-restricted, with HLA associations seemingly driven largely by CMV exposure. A further reported finding was that TCR beta sequences accurately predicted the HLA-A and HLA-B alleles for most subjects in the first cohort. A group of highly shared sequence variants was considered likely to be a technical artifact of the sequencing pipeline. In an earlier analysis of under 600 of the donors, most TCR beta V segments were observed in productive rearrangements about 90% or about 30% of the time, broadly matching IMGT annotations. The earlier analysis of some 540 of the donors excluded some 15 rarely observed V segments, including chromosome 9 orphons, because counts were too low. Cytomegalovirus status was reported to be diagnosed by the classifier with high specificity and sensitivity in both the original and validation cohorts. Linkage disequilibrium might explain the correlated functional status among segregating V segments, but an unknown experimental factor could not be ruled out. According to a later analysis, TCR association rates differed among HLA loci, with DRB1 alleles showing the most associated TCRs and HLA-C alleles showing the fewest. HLA typing was unavailable for some donors at each locus, so association tests used only the typed subset. The only immune exposure information available for the cohort was CMV serostatus. While some public TCRs were present in many individuals, most TCR sequences turned up only very rarely across donors. The study listed 150 to 200 TCR beta chains as associated with cytomegalovirus. Compared with equally common non-associated chains, HLA-associated TCR beta chains in a later analysis were more clonally expanded and had lower generation probabilities. Strong co-occurrence of HLA alleles, especially DR and DQ, made assigning TCR associations to individual alleles difficult. The cohort was sequenced for TCR beta chains only, and without alpha or paired-chain data the features that could be detected were limited. In a later analysis, several top co-occurrence clusters were reported to appear linked to parvovirus B19, influenza, CMV and Epstein-Barr virus.

The receptor was derived from a man aged 55 to 70 in good health and CMV-seropositive. Sequencing used PBMCs.

The CDR3 in this case is CASSQLAGGSNEQFF. The DNA sequence is as follows: TGTGCCAGCAGCCAACTAGCGGGAGGGTCCAATGAGCAGTTCTTC. The chain uses TRBV7-3 and TRBJ2-1, with 13 bases in between that match TRBD2. After removal of 5 bases from V and 6 bases from J, the junction retains 4 bases not matched to a gene. From cysteine to phenylalanine, the CDR3 is 15 amino acids long. Only the CDR3 part of the read is kept: 45 bases, read in frame from the first base. Via the germline V gene, CDR1 is SGHTA and CDR2 FQGTGA. Here the CDR3 is joined to the reference TRBV7-3 and TRBJ2-1 genes, and the full variable domain is: GAGVSQTPSNKVTEKGKYVELRCDPISGHTALYWYRQSLGQGPEFLIYFQGTGAADDSGLPNDRFFAVRPEGSVSTLKIQRTERGDSAVYLCASSQLAGGSNEQFFGPGTRLTVL.